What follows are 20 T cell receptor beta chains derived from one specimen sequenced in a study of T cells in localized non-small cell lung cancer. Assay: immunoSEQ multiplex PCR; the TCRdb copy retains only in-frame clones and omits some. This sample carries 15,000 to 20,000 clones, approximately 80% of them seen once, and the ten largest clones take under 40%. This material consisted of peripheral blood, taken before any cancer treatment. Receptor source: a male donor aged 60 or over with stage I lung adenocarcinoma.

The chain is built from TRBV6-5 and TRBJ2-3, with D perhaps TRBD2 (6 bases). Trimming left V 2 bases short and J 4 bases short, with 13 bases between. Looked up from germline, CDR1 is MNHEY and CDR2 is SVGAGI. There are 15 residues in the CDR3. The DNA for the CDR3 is TGTGCCAGCAGTTACATGACTAGTGGGGCAGATACGCAGTATTTT. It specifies CASSYMTSGADTQYF.

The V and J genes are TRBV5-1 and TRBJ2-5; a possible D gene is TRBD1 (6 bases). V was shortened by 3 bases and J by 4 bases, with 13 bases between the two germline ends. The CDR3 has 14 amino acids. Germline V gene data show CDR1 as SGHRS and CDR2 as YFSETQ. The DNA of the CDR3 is TGCGCCAGCAGCTCCAGGGGAATGGGAGAGACCCAGTACTTC. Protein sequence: CASSSRGMGETQYF.

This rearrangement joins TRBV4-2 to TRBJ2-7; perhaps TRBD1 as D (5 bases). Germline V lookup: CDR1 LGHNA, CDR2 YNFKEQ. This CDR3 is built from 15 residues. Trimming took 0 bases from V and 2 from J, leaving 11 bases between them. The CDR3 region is CASSQDRTNPYEQYF. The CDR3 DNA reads TGTGCCAGCAGCCAAGATAGGACAAACCCCTACGAGCAGTACTTC.

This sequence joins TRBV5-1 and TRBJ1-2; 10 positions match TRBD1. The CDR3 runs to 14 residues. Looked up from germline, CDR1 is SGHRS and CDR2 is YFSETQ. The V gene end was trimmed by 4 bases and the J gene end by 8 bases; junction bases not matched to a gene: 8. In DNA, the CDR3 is TGCGCCAGCAGCGGCAAAGGACAGGGGGAGGGCTACACCTTC. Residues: CASSGKGQGEGYTF.

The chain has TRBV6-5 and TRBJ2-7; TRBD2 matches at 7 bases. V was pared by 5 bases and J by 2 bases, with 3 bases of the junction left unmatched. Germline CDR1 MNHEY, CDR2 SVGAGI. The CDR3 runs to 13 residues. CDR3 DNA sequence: TGTGCCAGCAGTCGGGAGGAGGCCTACGAGCAGTACTTC. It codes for CASSREEAYEQYF.

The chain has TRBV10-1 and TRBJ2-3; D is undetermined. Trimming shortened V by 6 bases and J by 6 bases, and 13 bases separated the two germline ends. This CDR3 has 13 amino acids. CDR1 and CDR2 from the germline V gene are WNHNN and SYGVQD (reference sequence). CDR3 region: CASRPKGSDTQYF. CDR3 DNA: TGCGCCAGCAGACCGAAAGGTTCGGATACGCAGTATTTT.

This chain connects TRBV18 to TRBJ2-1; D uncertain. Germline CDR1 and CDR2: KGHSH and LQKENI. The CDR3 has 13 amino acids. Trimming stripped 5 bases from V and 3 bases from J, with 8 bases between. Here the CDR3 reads CASSADIYNEQFF. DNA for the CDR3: TGTGCCAGCTCAGCCGACATCTACAATGAGCAGTTCTTC.

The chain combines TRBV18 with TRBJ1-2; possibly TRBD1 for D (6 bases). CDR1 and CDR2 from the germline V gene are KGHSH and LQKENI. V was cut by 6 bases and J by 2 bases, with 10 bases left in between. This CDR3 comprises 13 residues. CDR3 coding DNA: TGTGCCAGCTCGCGCGGACAGAACTATGGCTACACCTTC. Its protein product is CASSRGQNYGYTF. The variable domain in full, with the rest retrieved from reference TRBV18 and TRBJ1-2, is NAGVMQNPRHLVRRRGQEARLRCSPMKGHSHVYWYRQLPEEGLKFMVYLQKENIIDESGMPKERFSAEFPKEGPSILRIQQVVRGDSAAYFCASSRGQNYGYTFGSGTRLTVV.

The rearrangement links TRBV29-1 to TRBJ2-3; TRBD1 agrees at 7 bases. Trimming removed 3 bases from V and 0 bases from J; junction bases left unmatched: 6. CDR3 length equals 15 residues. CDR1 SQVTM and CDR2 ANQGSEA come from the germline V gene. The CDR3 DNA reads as TGCAGCGTTGAGGCCGGGACAGCTAGCACAGATACGCAGTATTTT. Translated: CSVEAGTASTDTQYF.

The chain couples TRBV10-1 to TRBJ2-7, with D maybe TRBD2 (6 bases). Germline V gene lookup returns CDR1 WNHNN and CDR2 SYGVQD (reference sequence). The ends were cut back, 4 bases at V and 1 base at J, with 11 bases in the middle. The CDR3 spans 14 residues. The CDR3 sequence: CASSGGGLSYEQYF. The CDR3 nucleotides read TGCGCCAGCAGTGGAGGAGGGTTGTCCTACGAGCAGTACTTC.

CDR3 nucleotides: TGTGCCAGCAGGACCTCGGACAGGCCCACAGATACGCAGTATTTT. It yields the protein CASRTSDRPTDTQYF. V gene TRBV28 combines with J gene TRBJ2-3, with 7 nucleotides matching TRBD1. Trimming cost V 6 bases and J 2 bases; bases outside gene matches: 8. The CDR3 runs to 15 residues. Germline V gene data show CDR1 as MDHEN and CDR2 as SYDVKM.

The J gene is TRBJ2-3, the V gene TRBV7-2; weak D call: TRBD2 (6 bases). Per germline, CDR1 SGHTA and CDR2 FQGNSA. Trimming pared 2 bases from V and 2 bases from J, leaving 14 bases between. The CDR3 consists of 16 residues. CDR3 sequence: CASSLYAGRYTDTQYF. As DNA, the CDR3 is TGTGCCAGCAGCTTATACGCGGGGCGGTACACAGATACGCAGTATTTT.

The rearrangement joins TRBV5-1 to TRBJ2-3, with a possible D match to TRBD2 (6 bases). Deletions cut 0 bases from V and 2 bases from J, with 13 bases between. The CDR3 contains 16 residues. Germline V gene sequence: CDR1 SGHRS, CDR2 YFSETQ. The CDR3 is CASSLVVGDSTDTQYF. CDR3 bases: TGCGCCAGCAGCTTGGTCGTGGGGGACTCCACAGATACGCAGTATTTT.

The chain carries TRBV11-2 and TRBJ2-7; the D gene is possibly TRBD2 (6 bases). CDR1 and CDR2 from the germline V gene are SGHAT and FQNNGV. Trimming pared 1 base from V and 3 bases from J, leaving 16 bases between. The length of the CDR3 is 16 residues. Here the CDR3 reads CASSLGLPLAGYEQYF. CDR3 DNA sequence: TGTGCCAGCAGCTTAGGTTTACCACTAGCTGGCTACGAGCAGTACTTC.

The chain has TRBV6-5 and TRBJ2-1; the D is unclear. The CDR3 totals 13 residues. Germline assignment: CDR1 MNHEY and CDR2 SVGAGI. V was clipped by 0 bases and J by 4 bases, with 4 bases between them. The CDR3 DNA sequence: TGTGCCAGCAGTTACTCAGGATACAATGAGCAGTTCTTC. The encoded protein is CASSYSGYNEQFF.

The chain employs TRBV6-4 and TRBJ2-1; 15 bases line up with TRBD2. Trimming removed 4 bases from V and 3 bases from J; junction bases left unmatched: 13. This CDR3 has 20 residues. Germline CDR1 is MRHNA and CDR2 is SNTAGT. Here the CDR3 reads CASSAAGLAGGSYNYNEQFF. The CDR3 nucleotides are TGTGCCAGCAGTGCCGCGGGACTAGCGGGGGGATCCTACAACTACAATGAGCAGTTCTTC.

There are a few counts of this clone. CDR3: CASSTGTGGSNEQFF. The CDR3, as DNA: TGTGCCAGTAGCACGGGGACAGGGGGTAGCAATGAGCAGTTCTTC. V usage is TRBV19 and J usage is TRBJ2-1, with 11 bases that match TRBD1. V shed 6 bases and J 6 bases; nucleotides not matched to a gene: 7. Germline V gives CDR1 LNHDA, CDR2 SQIVND (reference sequence). The CDR3 is made up of 15 amino acids.

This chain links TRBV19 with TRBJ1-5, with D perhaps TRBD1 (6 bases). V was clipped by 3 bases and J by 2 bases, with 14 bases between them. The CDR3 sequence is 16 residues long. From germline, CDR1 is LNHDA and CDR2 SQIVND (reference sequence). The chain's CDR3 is CASSILTGTRNQPQHF. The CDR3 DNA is TGTGCCAGTAGTATTTTGACCGGGACACGCAATCAGCCCCAGCATTTT.

CDR3: CASSLVGAHTGELFF. The CDR3 nucleotides read TGTGCCAGCAGCTTAGTAGGGGCTCACACCGGGGAGCTGTTTTTT. The V gene is TRBV7-9, the J gene TRBJ2-2; TRBD1 is a possible D gene (5 bases). The CDR3 is made up of 15 amino acids. Trimming took off 1 base at V and 3 bases at J, with 9 bases between the two ends. Germline V gives CDR1 SEHNR, CDR2 FQNEAQ (reference sequence).

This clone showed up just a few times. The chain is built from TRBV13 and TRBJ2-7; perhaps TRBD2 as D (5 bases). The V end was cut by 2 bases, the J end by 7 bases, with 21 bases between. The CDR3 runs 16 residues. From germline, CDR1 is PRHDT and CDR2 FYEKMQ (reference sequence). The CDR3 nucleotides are TGTGCCAGCAGCTTAAGGTCGCGCGAGGGTTTAAGGGAGCAGTACTTC. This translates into CASSLRSREGLREQYF. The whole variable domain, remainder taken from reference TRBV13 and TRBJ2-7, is AAGVIQSPRHLIKEKRETATLKCYPIPRHDTVYWYQQGPGQDPQFLISFYEKMQSDKGSIPDRFSAQQFSDYHSELNMSSLELGDSALYFCASSLRSREGLREQYFGPGTRLTVT.